This is a list of T cell receptor beta chains from one sample in a study of Ad26.COV2.S vaccination and SARS-CoV-2 variants. The repertoire was sequenced with immunoSEQ multiplex PCR; TCRdb's copy has only in-frame clones and lacks some. The top ten hold around 11% of the sample, which has 200,000 to 250,000 clones, 85% to 90% seen once. The sample here was peripheral blood, taken in a trial of Ad26.COV2.S vaccine versus placebo. These receptor sequences come from a person aged 18-65 years who received the Ad26.COV2.S COVID-19 vaccine or a placebo. Both conserved end residues are part of each CDR3. A D gene is named only where the DNA matches it firmly. Size is omitted from some rows. Given values are once, few, many or a class for expanded clones.

d_call j_call v_call clone_size cdr3_aa cdr3_nt
NA TRBJ2-1 TRBV5-1 once CASSLFAGAEQFF TGCGCCAGCAGCCTCTTTGCAGGTGCTGAGCAGTTCTTC
TRBD1 TRBJ1-1 TRBV14 NA CASSHGTANTEAFF TGTGCCAGCAGCCACGGGACAGCGAACACTGAAGCTTTCTTT
NA TRBJ2-5 TRBV6-2/TRBV6-3 NA CASSYSMGETQYF TGTGCCAGCAGTTACTCGATGGGAGAGACCCAGTACTTC
NA TRBJ2-1 TRBV6-2/TRBV6-3 NA CASSWVAGATYEQFF TGTGCCAGCAGTTGGGTAGCAGGTGCTACGTATGAGCAGTTCTTC
NA TRBJ2-7 TRBV6-5 NA CASSYGSGQYF TGTGCCAGCAGTTATGGGAGCGGGCAGTACTTC
TRBD2 TRBJ2-1 TRBV5-1 NA CASSLAGAGGNEQFF TGCGCCAGCAGCTTGGCTGGAGCGGGAGGCAATGAGCAGTTCTTC
TRBD2 TRBJ2-7 TRBV11-2 NA CASSNRTSGPYEQYF TGTGCCAGCAGCAACCGGACTAGCGGCCCCTACGAGCAGTACTTC
NA TRBJ2-2 TRBV24-1 NA CATSRAGPWDTGELFF TGTGCCACCAGCCGGGCAGGCCCTTGGGACACCGGGGAGCTGTTTTTT
NA TRBJ1-1 TRBV28 few CASSPGGHEAFF TGTGCCAGCAGTCCGGGGGGGCATGAAGCTTTCTTT
NA TRBJ2-1 TRBV27 NA CASSFRSGNEQFF TGTGCCAGCAGTTTTAGAAGTGGGAATGAGCAGTTCTTC
TRBD1 TRBJ2-2 TRBV6-5 many CASELGTGHTGELFF TGTGCCAGCGAGCTCGGGACAGGGCACACCGGGGAGCTGTTTTTT
NA TRBJ2-3 TRBV5-1 NA CASSWNGDTQYF TGCGCCAGCAGCTGGAATGGGGATACGCAGTATTTT
NA TRBJ2-5 TRBV11-2 NA CASSHTNTETQYF TGTGCCAGCAGCCATACGAATACGGAGACCCAGTACTTC
NA TRBJ2-7 TRBV7-7 NA CASSPGAGGMDEQYF TGTGCTAGCAGCCCCGGGGCCGGTGGTATGGACGAGCAGTACTTC
TRBD1 TRBJ1-2 TRBV11-2 NA CASSPETGFGYTF TGTGCCAGCAGCCCCGAGACAGGGTTCGGCTACACCTTC
TRBD2 TRBJ2-2 TRBV11-2 once CASSSPGRGDTGELFF TGTGCCAGCAGCTCCCCCGGGAGGGGTGACACCGGGGAGCTGTTTTTT
NA TRBJ1-1 TRBV3-1/TRBV3-2 NA CASSQRGLNTEAFF TGTGCCAGCAGCCAACGAGGTTTAAACACTGAAGCTTTCTTT
NA TRBJ1-2 TRBV6-2/TRBV6-3 NA CASSPPFSWGVYGYTF TGTGCCAGCAGTCCCCCCTTCTCGTGGGGCGTATATGGCTACACCTTC
NA TRBJ1-2 TRBV4-2 NA CASSQDLTGPFYGYTF TGTGCCAGCAGCCAAGATCTAACAGGGCCTTTCTATGGCTACACCTTC
NA TRBJ1-2 TRBV7-2 NA CASSFSFKPSNYGYTF TGTGCCAGCAGCTTCTCTTTTAAACCCTCTAACTATGGCTACACCTTC
NA TRBJ1-2 TRBV19 NA CASSISKGSVYGYTF TGTGCCAGTAGTATTTCGAAGGGCAGTGTCTATGGCTACACCTTC
NA TRBJ2-5 TRBV9 NA CASSVGGYTSTQYF TGTGCCAGCAGCGTAGGCGGCTACACTTCGACCCAGTACTTC
NA TRBJ2-2 TRBV6-6 NA CASSYYAGTNTGELFF TGTGCCAGCAGTTACTACGCGGGAACGAACACCGGGGAGCTGTTTTTT
TRBD2 TRBJ2-2 TRBV5-4 NA CASSPPGLAVNTGELFF TGTGCCAGCAGCCCTCCGGGACTAGCGGTGAACACCGGGGAGCTGTTTTTT
TRBD1 TRBJ2-7 TRBV6-5 NA CASSRGTGDGYEQYF TGTGCCAGCAGCCGCGGGACAGGCGATGGCTACGAACAGTACTTC
TRBD2 TRBJ2-1 TRBV4-1 NA CASSQAGAGGKSSYNEQFF TGCGCCAGCAGCCAAGCGGGGGCGGGGGGCAAGAGCTCCTACAATGAGCAGTTCTTC
NA TRBJ2-1 TRBV27 NA CASSSSPGALNEQFF TGTGCCAGCAGTTCATCGCCCGGGGCATTGAATGAGCAGTTCTTC
NA TRBJ1-4 TRBV18 NA CASSPSTPATNEKLFF TGTGCCAGCTCACCATCTACCCCTGCAACTAATGAAAAACTGTTTTTT
TRBD1 TRBJ1-4 TRBV14 NA CASSKGAWENEKLFF TGTGCCAGCAGCAAGGGGGCCTGGGAGAACGAAAAACTGTTTTTT
TRBD1 TRBJ1-2 TRBV15 NA CATSTGTGGIYGYTF TGTGCCACCAGCACCGGGACAGGGGGTATCTATGGCTACACCTTC
TRBD1 TRBJ2-5 TRBV19 NA CASSSDRSRGETQYF TGTGCCAGTAGCTCGGACAGGTCAAGGGGAGAGACCCAGTACTTC
TRBD2 TRBJ2-1 TRBV18 NA CASSPALRTSANNEQFF TGTGCCAGCTCACCCGCCCTAAGGACTAGCGCGAACAATGAGCAGTTCTTC
TRBD1 TRBJ1-2 TRBV7-8 NA CASSPLGQGANYGYTF TGTGCCAGCAGCCCCCTAGGACAGGGGGCTAACTATGGCTACACCTTC
TRBD1 TRBJ1-1 TRBV6-5 NA CASRGQGIYTEAFF TGTGCCAGCAGGGGACAGGGTATCTACACTGAAGCTTTCTTT
NA TRBJ2-7 TRBV7-3 NA CASSLSSGPYEQYF TGTGCCAGCAGCTTGAGTAGCGGACCCTACGAGCAGTACTTC
NA TRBJ2-7 TRBV15 NA CATSARDTSSYEQYF TGTGCCACCAGCGCCCGGGACACCAGCTCCTACGAGCAGTACTTC
NA TRBJ2-7 TRBV12-3/TRBV12-4 NA CASSLDRYEQYF TGTGCCAGCAGCCTGGACCGGTACGAGCAGTACTTC
TRBD2 TRBJ2-7 TRBV6-1 NA CASSAGLAGGRYEQYF TGTGCCAGCAGTGCCGGACTAGCGGGAGGGAGGTACGAGCAGTACTTC
NA TRBJ1-2 TRBV11-2 NA CASSLVRAQQRNGYTF TGTGCCAGCAGCTTAGTTAGGGCTCAACAAAGAAATGGCTACACCTTC
NA TRBJ1-1 TRBV6-5 NA CASSYSTGIEAFF TGTGCCAGCAGTTACTCCACAGGGATTGAAGCTTTCTTT
TRBD1 TRBJ1-5 TRBV19 NA CASRTRGQANQPQHF TGTGCCAGTAGAACCCGAGGACAGGCGAATCAGCCCCAGCATTTT
TRBD1 TRBJ2-2 TRBV14 once CASSQLQPGTGGNTGELFF TGTGCCAGCAGCCAACTCCAACCCGGGACAGGAGGCAACACCGGGGAGCTGTTTTTT
NA TRBJ2-2 TRBV7-3 NA CASSLTGDRNTGELFF TGTGCCAGCAGCTTAACAGGAGACCGAAACACCGGGGAGCTGTTTTTT
TRBD2 TRBJ2-1 TRBV7-3 NA CASGTSYNEQFF TGTGCCAGCGGGACTAGTTACAATGAGCAGTTCTTC
NA TRBJ2-7 TRBV7-9 NA CASSPAYEQYF TGTGCCAGCAGCCCGGCGTACGAGCAGTACTTC
NA TRBJ2-1 TRBV24-1 NA CATSDYSGEQFF TGTGCCACCAGTGACTACTCGGGTGAGCAGTTCTTC
NA TRBJ1-5 TRBV3-1/TRBV3-2 NA CASSQGNLNQPQHF TGTGCCAGCAGCCAGGGGAACCTCAATCAGCCCCAGCATTTT
TRBD2 TRBJ2-2 TRBV19 once CASSILAGDPDLSGELFF TGTGCCAGTAGTATCCTAGCGGGAGACCCGGACCTGTCGGGGGAGCTGTTTTTT
NA TRBJ2-1 TRBV6-6 NA CASRGVSSYNEQFF TGTGCCAGCAGGGGTGTATCCTCCTACAATGAGCAGTTCTTC
NA TRBJ1-4 TRBV10-3 NA CAIRGAANEKLFF TGTGCCATCAGGGGAGCTGCGAATGAAAAACTGTTTTTT
NA TRBJ2-7 TRBV9 NA CASSVGVGPLKQYF TGTGCCAGCAGCGTAGGGGTAGGGCCCCTCAAGCAGTACTTC
NA TRBJ1-1 TRBV9 NA CASSGWKNTEAFF TGTGCCAGCAGCGGGTGGAAGAACACTGAAGCTTTCTTT
NA TRBJ2-3 TRBV5-1 once CASSLEVGVDTQYF TGCGCCAGCAGCTTGGAAGTGGGGGTAGATACGCAGTATTTT
TRBD2 TRBJ2-7 TRBV4-3 NA CASSRSGGNHEQYF TGCGCCAGCAGCCGTAGCGGGGGAAACCACGAGCAGTACTTC
NA TRBJ2-7 TRBV5-4 NA CASSLGGGDGYEQYF TGTGCCAGCAGCTTGGGTGGAGGGGACGGGTACGAGCAGTACTTC
NA TRBJ2-1 TRBV3-1/TRBV3-2 once CASSQEVWGLGEQFF TGTGCCAGCAGCCAAGAGGTTTGGGGCTTGGGTGAGCAGTTCTTC
TRBD1 TRBJ2-7 TRBV3-1/TRBV3-2 NA CASSQQGASYEQYF TGTGCCAGCAGTCAACAGGGGGCGTCCTACGAGCAGTACTTC
TRBD1 TRBJ2-2 TRBV20-1 NA CSASQPGGTGELFF TGCAGTGCTAGTCAGCCAGGGGGAACCGGGGAGCTGTTTTTT
NA TRBJ2-5 TRBV19 NA CASSSRRNLQETQYF TGTGCCAGTAGTTCCAGACGGAACCTCCAAGAGACCCAGTACTTC